The 32 T cell receptor beta chains below were found in one sample sequenced in a study of T cells in Graves' hyperthyroidism and ophthalmopathy. Amplification of TCR beta CDR3 regions used RNA as the template. The primer set for the first-round RT-PCR of the TCR CDR3 was HTBI. TCRdb redid the calling of the multiplex PCR reads with MiXCR, one entry per CDR3 protein. Here the sample spans roughly 660,000 distinct CDR3 sequences, about 18% being singletons. Sequencing was carried out using blood. These receptors originate from a man aged 50 to 59 with Graves' hyperthyroidism.

This clonotype was seen at least ten times. The chain recombines TRBV2 with TRBJ1-5; tentative D call: TRBD1 (6 bases). CDR3 length: 13 amino acids. V lost 4 bases to trimming and J lost 7 bases, with 11 bases between them. Germline loops: CDR1 SNHLY, CDR2 FYNNEI. The CDR3 loop reads CASSVRGMQPQHF. Written as DNA, the CDR3 is TGTGCCAGCAGTGTGAGGGGGATGCAGCCCCAGCATTTT.

V and J are TRBV10-1 and TRBJ2-1; TRBD2 aligns across 7 bases. Germline values: CDR1 WNHNN, CDR2 SYGVQD (reference sequence). The trim removed 3 bases at V and 0 bases at J, leaving 5 bases unmatched. The CDR3 totals 16 residues. The CDR3 is CASSDSSGASYNEQFF. The CDR3, as DNA: TGCGCCAGCAGTGACTCTAGCGGAGCCTCCTACAATGAGCAGTTCTTC.

This clonotype was recorded many times. The chain employs TRBV7-8 and TRBJ1-1; TRBD1 might be the D (6 bases). Trimming removed 7 bases at V and 1 base at J, with 10 bases between. CDR3 length: 13 residues. The germline gives CDR1 SGHVS, CDR2 FQNEAQ. The CDR3 here is CASKLQGNTEAFF. The CDR3 nucleotides are TGTGCCAGCAAACTACAGGGGAACACTGAAGCTTTCTTT.

This clonotype occurred many times. V gene TRBV6-1 combines with J gene TRBJ2-5; possibly TRBD1 for D (6 bases). This CDR3 spans 13 amino acids. In germline, CDR1 is MNHNS, CDR2 SASEGT. Trimming took 4 bases from V and 5 from J, leaving 11 bases between them. The CDR3 nucleotides read TGTGCCAGCAGTGCGACAGGTGACGAGACCCAGTACTTC. This translates into CASSATGDETQYF.

This clonotype was observed a handful of times. The CDR3 sequence: CASSLNGRNYGYTF. CDR3 sequence (DNA): TGCGCCAGCAGCCTAAATGGACGGAACTATGGCTACACCTTC. The chain employs TRBV5-1 and TRBJ1-2; D gene uncertain. CDR1 is SGHRS and CDR2 is YFSETQ in the germline V gene. V shed 4 bases and J shed 2 bases, with 12 bases lying between them. This CDR3 contains 14 residues. Together with reference TRBV5-1 and TRBJ1-2, the CDR3 gives the full variable domain: KAGVTQTPRYLIKTRGQQVTLSCSPISGHRSVSWYQQTPGQGLQFLFEYFSETQRNKGNFPGRFSGRQFSNSRSEMNVSTLELGDSALYLCASSLNGRNYGYTFGSGTRLTVV.

This clonotype was detected many times. The CDR3 reads CSAWDRGYEQYF. The CDR3 DNA reads as TGCAGTGCTTGGGACAGGGGCTACGAGCAGTACTTC. The chain has TRBV20-1 and TRBJ2-7, with TRBD1 identical over 10 bases. The CDR3 sequence is 12 residues long. CDR1 DFQATT and CDR2 SNEGSKA come from the germline V gene (reference sequence). V dropped 5 bases and J dropped 3; count of bases not matched to a gene: 1.

This clonotype was observed many times. This rearrangement joins TRBV30 to TRBJ2-5, with a tentative D call TRBD2 (5 bases). Per the germline V gene, CDR1 is GTSNPN and CDR2 is SVGIG (reference sequence). V lost 1 base, J lost 5 bases, and 11 bases lay in between. The CDR3 covers 13 residues. The CDR3 is CAWSEREGETQYF. The CDR3 DNA is TGTGCCTGGAGTGAACGGGAAGGTGAGACCCAGTACTTC.

This clonotype was recorded a few times. This chain links TRBV19 with TRBJ1-2, with TRBD1 identical over 9 bases. Trimming cost V 3 bases and J 0 bases; bases outside gene matches: 14. Looked up from germline, CDR1 is LNHDA and CDR2 is SQIVND (reference sequence). CDR3 length equals 19 residues. The CDR3 reads CASSIYWGTGRGPNYGYTF. The CDR3 coding sequence is TGTGCCAGTAGTATCTATTGGGGGACAGGGAGAGGGCCTAACTATGGCTACACCTTC.

The chain links TRBV28 to TRBJ2-7; D may correspond to TRBD1 or TRBD2 (6 bases each). The CDR3 is made up of 15 amino acids. Trimming stripped 3 bases from V and 3 bases from J, with 15 bases between. Germline CDR1 and CDR2: MDHEN and SYDVKM. As DNA, the CDR3 is TGTGCCAGCAGTTTCCTAGGGGGGCAAAACTACGAGCAGTACTTC. This encodes CASSFLGGQNYEQYF.

This clonotype was counted many times. The chain combines TRBV19 with TRBJ1-5; weak D call: TRBD1 (6 bases). Germline CDR1 is LNHDA and CDR2 is SQIVND (reference sequence). V lost 9 bases and J lost 3, with 15 bases in between. The CDR3 sequence is 14 residues long. The CDR3 sequence: CASSLQGFNQPQHF. The CDR3 DNA is TGTGCCAGCAGTTTACAGGGCTTCAATCAGCCCCAGCATTTT.

In its sample, this clonotype was seen a few times. This chain uses TRBV24-1 with TRBJ1-2, with D uncertain. The CDR3 contains 13 residues. Per the germline V gene, CDR1 is KGHDR and CDR2 is SFDVKD. Trimming cost V 8 bases and J 2 bases, with 11 bases left between them. In nucleotides, the CDR3 is TGTGCCACCATGGCCAGATCGAACTATGGCTACACCTTC. It codes for CATMARSNYGYTF.

There are many counts of this clonotype. The genes are TRBV5-1 and TRBJ1-1; D unclear. Trimming removed 6 bases at V and 3 bases at J, with 18 bases between. The germline V gene has CDR1 SGHRS and CDR2 YFSETQ. The CDR3 loop spans 15 amino acids. The CDR3 DNA is TGCGCCAGCAAAGCCACCGGTGGGTTAGACACTGAAGCTTTCTTT. Amino acids: CASKATGGLDTEAFF.

This clonotype was seen ten or more times. The chain joins TRBV19 to TRBJ2-7; TRBD1 agrees at 11 bases. This CDR3 contains 15 residues. J was trimmed by 1 base and V by 8 bases; bases with no gene match: 7. Germline V gene lookup returns CDR1 LNHDA and CDR2 SQIVND (reference sequence). Here the CDR3 reads CASGLGQGASYEQYF. CDR3 coding DNA: TGTGCCAGTGGGCTCGGACAGGGGGCTTCCTACGAGCAGTACTTC.

This clonotype appeared many times. The chain links TRBV7-3 to TRBJ2-7; 8 bases align to TRBD1. The V gene's germline CDR1 is SGHTA and CDR2 FQGTGA. This CDR3 is built from 14 residues. Trimming at V came to 2 bases and at J to 6 bases, leaving 6 bases not matched to a gene. The chain's CDR3 is CASSLGQGRGEQYF. The CDR3 region has the DNA TGTGCCAGCAGCTTAGGACAGGGCCGGGGCGAGCAGTACTTC.

The chain recombines TRBV10-3 with TRBJ1-1, with D unclear. Trimming stripped 4 bases from V and 5 bases from J, with 17 bases between. CDR1 and CDR2 from the germline V gene are ENHRY and SYGVKD. The CDR3 totals 15 residues. The CDR3 bases are TGTGCCATCAGTGCTCGGACTGAGGATGGGACTGAAGCTTTCTTT. Protein sequence: CAISARTEDGTEAFF.

Details on this clonotype: A much larger clone sits a single nucleotide away, making a read error possible. J is TRBJ1-5 and V is TRBV27; D may be TRBD1 (6 bases). This CDR3 region has 15 residues. Looked up from germline, CDR1 is MNHEY and CDR2 is SMNVEV (reference sequence). Trimming removed 7 bases from V and 4 bases from J, with 17 bases in between. The CDR3 bases are TGTGCCAGCACCTACCAGGGCAGGGGTAATCAGCCCCAGCATTTT. It encodes CASTYQGRGNQPQHF.

Ten or more counts support this clonotype. The chain employs TRBV2 and TRBJ2-4; D uncertain. Germline V CDR1 and CDR2: SNHLY, FYNNEI. V was trimmed by 1 base and J by 0 bases, leaving 10 bases between them. The CDR3 loop spans 16 amino acids. CDR3 region: CASSEGRSLAKNIQYF. CDR3 sequence (DNA): TGTGCCAGCAGTGAAGGAAGATCCTTAGCCAAAAACATTCAGTACTTC.

This chain connects TRBV15 to TRBJ2-4; 7 bases line up with TRBD2. CDR3 length: 15 residues. Germline V lookup: CDR1 LNHNV, CDR2 YYDKDF (reference sequence). Unmatched junction bases numbered 6, after V lost 1 base and J lost 6 bases. As DNA, the CDR3 is TGTGCCACCAGCAGAGGAGCTAGCGGAGTAAACATTCAGTACTTC. The encoded protein is CATSRGASGVNIQYF.

This clonotype was seen only a few times. The rearrangement uses TRBV6-5 and TRBJ2-6, with a tentative D call TRBD1 (6 bases). Trimming shortened V by 0 bases and J by 0 bases, and 12 bases separated the two germline ends. Germline CDR1 and CDR2: MNHEY and SVGAGI. CDR3 size: 18 residues. The CDR3 DNA is TGTGCCAGCAGTTACTCGAGTACAGGGTACTCTGGGGCCAACGTCCTGACTTTC. It yields the protein CASSYSSTGYSGANVLTF.

This clonotype was counted at least ten times. V gene TRBV7-9 combines with J gene TRBJ1-6, with 10 bases that match TRBD1. Trimming cost V 6 bases and J 9 bases; bases outside gene matches: 5. This CDR3 has 14 amino acids. Germline assignment: CDR1 SEHNR and CDR2 FQNEAQ (reference sequence). DNA for the CDR3: TGTGCCAGCAGATATGACAGGGGGCCTTCACCCCTCCACTTT. Translation: CASRYDRGPSPLHF.

There are a few counts of this clonotype. The rearrangement uses TRBV24-1 and TRBJ2-2; either TRBD1 or TRBD2 may supply D (5 bases each). The CDR3 consists of 17 residues. Trimming shortened V by 2 bases and J by 0 bases, and 12 bases separated the two germline ends. Germline lookup yields CDR1 KGHDR and CDR2 SFDVKD. The CDR3 region has the DNA TGTGCCACCAGTGATTCGGGACGGTTCGCGAACACCGGGGAGCTGTTTTTT. Protein sequence: CATSDSGRFANTGELFF.

This clonotype has more than one count but fewer than ten. A much bigger clone sits one base away, suggesting this may be a read error. The chain uses TRBV11-2 and TRBJ1-1, with D possibly matching TRBD1 (6 bases). This CDR3 spans 14 amino acids. Germline V gene sequence: CDR1 SGHAT, CDR2 FQNNGV. This CDR3 reads CASSHQGFSTEALF. The CDR3 region has the DNA TGTGCCAGCAGCCATCAGGGGTTTAGCACTGAAGCTCTCTTT.

The sample holds many counts of this clonotype. The gene calls are TRBV30 and TRBJ2-1, with a possible D match to TRBD2 (6 bases). Germline assignment: CDR1 GTSNPN and CDR2 SVGIG (reference sequence). Trimming pared 3 bases from V and 8 bases from J, leaving 17 bases between. This CDR3 contains 14 residues. CDR3 coding DNA: TGTGCCTGGAGCTTCGGGAGTGGCGCGGATGAGCAGTTCTTC. Translating it yields CAWSFGSGADEQFF.

The table lists this clonotype with many counts. The chain links TRBV20-1 to TRBJ1-1, with D uncertain. The CDR3 contains 13 residues. Germline V CDR1 and CDR2: DFQATT, SNEGSKA (reference sequence). V shed 0 bases and J shed 1 base, with 6 bases lying between them. The chain's CDR3 is CSAREGGNTEAFF. The CDR3 bases are TGCAGTGCTAGAGAGGGAGGGAACACTGAAGCTTTCTTT.

This clonotype appeared a few times. The rearrangement joins TRBV24-1 to TRBJ2-1; 7 bases map to TRBD1. Germline trimming cut 4 bases from V and 0 bases from J; bases unmatched to any gene: 8. The CDR3 runs to 17 residues. Germline values: CDR1 KGHDR, CDR2 SFDVKD. The CDR3: CATSDHRQGFSYNEQFF. DNA for the CDR3: TGTGCCACCAGTGACCACAGACAGGGATTCTCCTACAATGAGCAGTTCTTC.

This clonotype occurred once. CDR3 sequence reads: CASSSRPGTSGRALETQYF. The CDR3 DNA follows: TGTGCCAGCAGCTCCCGACCCGGGACTAGCGGGAGGGCCTTAGAGACCCAGTACTTC. V is TRBV5-6 and J is TRBJ2-5, with 16 nucleotides matching TRBD2. V lost 3 bases and J lost 4; bases outside the gene matches: 12. This CDR3 comprises 19 residues. Germline CDR1 is SGHDT and CDR2 is YYEEEE.

This clonotype was counted ten times or more. The gene calls are TRBV5-1 and TRBJ2-1; 10 nucleotides align to TRBD2. J was trimmed by 5 bases and V by 1 base; bases with no gene match: 15. The CDR3 contains 19 residues. Germline values: CDR1 SGHRS, CDR2 YFSETQ. DNA for the CDR3: TGCGCCAGCAGCTTGTTCCCCCCCCTCGGTAGCGGGAGGCACAATGAGCAGTTCTTC. Translated, it gives CASSLFPPLGSGRHNEQFF.

The sample holds many counts of this clonotype. The chain employs TRBV28 and TRBJ1-2; D perhaps matches TRBD1 (5 bases). The CDR3 covers 13 residues. V was trimmed by 5 bases and J by 8 bases, leaving 15 bases between them. In germline, CDR1 is MDHEN, CDR2 SYDVKM. The CDR3 bases are TGTGCCAGCAGTCCCTCAGGGCCTCGGGGCTACACCTTC. Translated, it gives CASSPSGPRGYTF.

The chain uses TRBV7-9 and TRBJ2-7, with 10 nucleotides matching TRBD2. With 5 bases clipped from V and 1 base from J, the junction kept 8 bases outside the gene matches. Per germline, CDR1 SEHNR and CDR2 FQNEAQ (reference sequence). The CDR3 has 16 residues. DNA for the CDR3: TGTGCCAGCAGCCCGCCTGGACTAGCGGATTCCTACGAGCAGTACTTC. Translated, it gives CASSPPGLADSYEQYF.

V usage is TRBV20-1 and J usage is TRBJ2-3; D remains unclear. V lost 2 bases to trimming and J lost 0 bases, with 15 bases between them. Germline V gene sequence: CDR1 DFQATT, CDR2 SNEGSKA (reference sequence). The CDR3 has 16 residues. The CDR3 DNA reads as TGCAGTGCTAGACCCTCCGGCCTAGGTAGCACAGATACGCAGTATTTT. Its protein is CSARPSGLGSTDTQYF.

This clonotype was seen more than once but under ten times. This rearrangement joins TRBV30 to TRBJ2-1, with 7 bases aligning to TRBD1. V lost 0 bases, J lost 7 bases, and 6 bases stayed unmatched. This CDR3 has 14 residues. Germline CDR1 and CDR2: GTSNPN and SVGIG (reference sequence). Here the CDR3 DNA reads TGTGCCTGGAGTGTAGACCTCAGGGGGAATGAGCAGTTCTTC. This translates into CAWSVDLRGNEQFF.

The gene calls are TRBV7-8 and TRBJ1-4, with 9 nucleotides matching TRBD1. In germline, CDR1 is SGHVS, CDR2 FQNEAQ. V dropped 3 bases and J dropped 6; count of bases not matched to a gene: 5. There are 15 residues in the CDR3. The CDR3 coding sequence is TGTGCCAGCAGCTTCTGGGACAGGGAGGATGAAAAACTGTTTTTT. Its protein is CASSFWDREDEKLFF.